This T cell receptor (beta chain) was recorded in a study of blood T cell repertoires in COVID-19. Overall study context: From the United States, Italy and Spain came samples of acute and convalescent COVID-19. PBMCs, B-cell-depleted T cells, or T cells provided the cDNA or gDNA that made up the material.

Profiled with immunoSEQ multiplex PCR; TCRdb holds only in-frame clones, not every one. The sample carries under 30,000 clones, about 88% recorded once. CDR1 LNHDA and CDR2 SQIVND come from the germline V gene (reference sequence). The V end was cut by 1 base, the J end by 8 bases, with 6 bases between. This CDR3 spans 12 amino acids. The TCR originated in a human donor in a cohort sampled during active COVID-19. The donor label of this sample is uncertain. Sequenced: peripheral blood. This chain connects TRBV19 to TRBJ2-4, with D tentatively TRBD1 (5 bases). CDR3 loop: CASSIVGDIQYF. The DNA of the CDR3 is TGTGCCAGTAGTATAGTAGGGGACATTCAGTACTTC. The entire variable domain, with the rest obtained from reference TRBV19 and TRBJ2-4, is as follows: DGGITQSPKYLFRKEGQNVTLSCEQNLNHDAMYWYRQDPGQGLRLIYYSQIVNDFQKGDIAEGYSVSREKKESFPLTVTSAQKNPTAFYLCASSIVGDIQYFGAGTRLSVL.